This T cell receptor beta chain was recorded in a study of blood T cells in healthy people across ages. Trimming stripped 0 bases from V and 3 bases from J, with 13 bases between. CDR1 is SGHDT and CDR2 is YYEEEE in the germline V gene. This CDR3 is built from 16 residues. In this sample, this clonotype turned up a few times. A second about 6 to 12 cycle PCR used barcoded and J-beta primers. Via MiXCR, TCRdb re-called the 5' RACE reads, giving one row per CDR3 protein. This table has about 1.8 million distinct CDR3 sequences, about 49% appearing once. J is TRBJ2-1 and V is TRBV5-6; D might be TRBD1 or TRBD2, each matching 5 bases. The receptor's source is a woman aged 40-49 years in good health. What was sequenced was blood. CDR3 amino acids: CASSLARDRYYNEQFF. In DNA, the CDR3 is TGTGCCAGCAGCTTGGCACGGGACCGGTACTACAATGAGCAGTTCTTC.